The rows below give T cell receptor beta chains drawn from one sample of a study of CD8+ T cells in alopecia areata. Some clones are missing from TCRdb's copy, which holds only in-frame ones; the method was immunoSEQ multiplex PCR. The sample has approximately 59,000 clones; approximately 43% are singletons. The source material was CD8+ T cells sorted from blood, sampled at week 0. These receptors all stem from a human donor with alopecia areata. CDR3s include the opening cysteine and the closing phenylalanine or tryptophan. The D gene is left open where the match is weak. Clone size is shown for a subset of rows, as once, few, many or a class of expanded clone.

NA,TRBJ1-2,NA,16,TRBV14,CASSQAGPGGDYGYTF,TGTGCCAGCAGCCAAGCAGGTCCCGGGGGGGACTATGGCTACACCTTC
TRBD1,TRBJ1-5,NA,15,TRBV9,CASSAEGTGEQPQHF,TGTGCCAGCAGCGCCGAGGGGACAGGTGAACAGCCCCAGCATTTT
TRBD1,TRBJ2-7,NA,14,TRBV4-1,CASSQVGTGYEQYF,TGCGCCAGCAGCCAAGTTGGGACAGGGTATGAGCAGTACTTC
TRBD2,TRBJ2-2,NA,12,TRBV29-1,CSVVAGTGELFF,TGCAGCGTTGTAGCGGGGACCGGGGAGCTGTTTTTT
NA,TRBJ1-5,NA,14,TRBV5-1,CASSLRDFNQPQHF,TGCGCCAGCAGTTTGAGGGACTTCAATCAGCCCCAGCATTTT
TRBD1,TRBJ2-2,few,16,TRBV2,CASRPPGGPATGELFF,TGTGCCAGCAGACCCCCAGGGGGCCCCGCGACCGGGGAGCTGTTTTTT
NA,TRBJ2-5,NA,14,TRBV4-1,CASSQDADQETQYF,TGCGCCAGCAGCCAAGATGCAGACCAAGAGACCCAGTACTTC
NA,TRBJ2-7,NA,13,TRBV29-1,CSVLVDSSYEQYF,TGCAGCGTTTTGGTCGACTCCTCCTACGAGCAGTACTTC
TRBD2,TRBJ2-7,NA,15,TRBV19,CASSMGLAATYEQYF,TGTGCCAGTAGTATGGGCCTAGCGGCCACCTACGAGCAGTACTTC
TRBD2,TRBJ2-3,few,14,TRBV29-1,CSVVLAGVEDTQYF,TGCAGCGTTGTACTAGCGGGAGTAGAGGATACGCAGTATTTT
NA,TRBJ2-7,few,13,TRBV4-1,CASSPAGVNEQYF,TGCGCCAGCAGCCCAGCCGGGGTTAACGAGCAGTACTTC
TRBD2,TRBJ2-5,NA,16,TRBV4-1,CASSQELARRTETQYF,TGCGCCAGCAGCCAGGAACTAGCGAGGCGGACAGAGACCCAGTACTTC
NA,TRBJ1-5,NA,13,TRBV27,CASSLIGNQPQHF,TGTGCCAGCAGTTTAATAGGGAATCAGCCCCAGCATTTT
NA,TRBJ2-3,NA,16,TRBV5-1,CASNELSRDPMSLGYF,TGCGCCAGCAACGAATTGTCTCGGGACCCAATGTCACTTGGGTATTTT
TRBD1,TRBJ1-2,NA,13,TRBV2,CASSGQGSYGYTF,TGTGCCAGCAGTGGACAGGGGAGCTATGGCTACACCTTC
TRBD1,TRBJ1-1,few,15,TRBV19,CASSIFITGATEAFF,TGTGCCAGTAGTATCTTTATTACAGGGGCTACTGAAGCTTTCTTT
NA,TRBJ2-5,once,18,TRBV4-1,CASSQDLGGSFIQETQYF,TGCGCCAGCAGCCAAGACCTTGGTGGCAGCTTCATCCAAGAGACCCAGTACTTC
TRBD2,TRBJ2-3,many,13,TRBV6-6,CATRGLAADTQYF,TGTGCCACCCGCGGACTAGCGGCAGATACGCAGTATTTT
NA,TRBJ1-1,NA,13,TRBV27,CASSLGDGTEAFF,TGTGCCAGCAGTTTAGGGGATGGCACTGAAGCTTTCTTT
TRBD1,TRBJ2-3,few,14,TRBV6-1,CAIRPGTGPDTQYF,TGTGCCATCAGGCCCGGGACAGGCCCAGATACGCAGTATTTT
NA,TRBJ2-1,NA,11,TRBV19,CASIGGNEQFF,TGTGCCAGTATTGGCGGCAATGAGCAGTTCTTC
NA,TRBJ2-7,NA,12,TRBV30,CAWSPISYEQYF,TGTGCCTGGAGCCCCATCTCCTACGAGCAGTACTTC
NA,TRBJ2-5,NA,14,TRBV7-9,CASSYGPLEETQYF,TGTGCCAGCAGCTATGGACCCCTCGAAGAGACCCAGTACTTC
NA,TRBJ2-7,NA,14,TRBV15,CATSRGTDYYEQYF,TGTGCCACCAGCAGAGGGACAGATTACTACGAGCAGTACTTC
NA,TRBJ2-1,NA,17,TRBV15,CATSRFILDTNYNEQFF,TGTGCCACCAGCAGATTTATTCTGGACACAAACTACAATGAGCAGTTCTTC
TRBD2,TRBJ2-1,NA,13,TRBV29-1,CSGGLAGNNEQFF,TGCAGCGGGGGACTAGCGGGAAACAATGAGCAGTTCTTC
NA,TRBJ2-6,once,15,TRBV5-6,CASSWGSSGANVLTF,TGTGCCAGCAGCTGGGGCAGCTCTGGGGCCAACGTCCTGACTTTC
TRBD2,TRBJ2-7,few,13,TRBV30,CAWESSGSFEQYF,TGTGCCTGGGAATCAAGCGGGAGCTTCGAGCAGTACTTC
NA,TRBJ2-1,NA,15,TRBV6-1,CASSAQDTPYNEQFF,TGTGCCAGCAGCGCTCAGGACACACCTTACAATGAGCAGTTCTTC
TRBD1,TRBJ2-1,NA,17,TRBV30,CAWSSIGRDRVRNEQFF,TGTGCCTGGAGTTCCATTGGAAGGGACAGGGTGAGGAATGAGCAGTTCTTC
TRBD2,TRBJ2-7,NA,14,TRBV19,CASSIGGTSGEQYF,TGTGCCAGTAGTATAGGCGGGACTAGCGGCGAGCAGTACTTC
NA,TRBJ2-1,few,12,TRBV29-1,CSGGLQGNEQFF,TGCAGCGGGGGCCTCCAGGGGAATGAGCAGTTCTTC
TRBD2,TRBJ2-3,NA,17,TRBV15,CATSRVLTSGSTDTQYF,TGTGCCACCAGCAGAGTCTTGACTAGCGGGAGCACAGATACGCAGTATTTT
TRBD1,TRBJ2-7,NA,15,TRBV7-2,CASSIHRDRGHEQYF,TGTGCCAGCAGCATACACCGGGACAGGGGACACGAGCAGTACTTC
TRBD1,TRBJ2-3,NA,18,TRBV9,CASSAAPQQGAGTDTQYF,TGTGCCAGCAGCGCCGCCCCCCAACAGGGGGCAGGGACAGATACGCAGTATTTT
NA,TRBJ2-7,once,16,TRBV2,CASREVGDPPLDEQYF,TGTGCCAGCAGGGAGGTTGGGGACCCCCCACTAGACGAGCAGTACTTC
TRBD2,TRBJ2-5,few,16,TRBV9,CASSFSTSGGPETQYF,TGTGCCAGCAGCTTTTCGACTAGCGGGGGCCCGGAGACCCAGTACTTC
NA,TRBJ2-5,NA,13,TRBV28,CASIRPPGETQYF,TGTGCCAGCATCCGACCCCCCGGAGAGACCCAGTACTTC
NA,TRBJ2-3,few,12,TRBV15,CATSRRADTQYF,TGTGCCACCAGCAGGCGGGCAGATACGCAGTATTTT
NA,TRBJ2-2,few,10,TRBV29-1,CSVGTGELFF,TGCAGCGTCGGAACCGGGGAGCTGTTTTTT
NA,TRBJ2-7,NA,13,TRBV5-1,CASSLVGDYEQYF,TGCGCCAGCAGCTTGGTAGGGGACTACGAGCAGTACTTC
TRBD1,TRBJ2-7,few,16,TRBV29-1,CSVEDLGQGPAYEQYF,TGCAGCGTTGAAGATCTTGGACAGGGTCCCGCTTACGAGCAGTACTTC
TRBD1,TRBJ2-1,NA,12,TRBV29-1,CSLRDSYNEQFF,TGCAGCCTCAGGGACAGTTACAATGAGCAGTTCTTC
TRBD2,TRBJ2-7,NA,16,TRBV4-2,CASSQEGTSGSYEQYF,TGTGCCAGCAGCCAAGAGGGGACTAGCGGTTCCTACGAGCAGTACTTC
NA,TRBJ2-3,NA,14,TRBV21-1,CASSKASGVDTQYF,TGTGCCAGCAGCAAAGCATCGGGGGTAGATACGCAGTATTTT
NA,TRBJ2-6,NA,13,TRBV27,CASTSTGANVLTF,TGTGCCAGCACCTCGACTGGGGCCAACGTCCTGACTTTC
NA,TRBJ2-5,NA,18,TRBV5-1,CASSPALVAAIRGETQYF,TGCGCCAGCAGCCCGGCCTTGGTAGCGGCAATCCGTGGAGAGACCCAGTACTTC
TRBD2,TRBJ2-7,NA,14,TRBV4-1,CASSQTSGSLEQYF,TGCGCCAGCAGCCAGACTAGCGGGAGCCTTGAGCAGTACTTC